These T cell receptor beta chains were read from a single sample in a study of blood T cell repertoires in COVID-19. Method: immunoSEQ multiplex PCR; TCRdb's copy keeps in-frame clones and lacks some. The sample lists about 55,000 clones; 85% to 90% were seen once. Source material: peripheral blood. The receptor source for this set is a human donor in a cohort sampled during active COVID-19. Both conserved end residues are part of each CDR3. The order of the fields is CDR3 length, D gene, V gene, CDR3 protein. A D gene is named only where the DNA matches it firmly.

>16|TRBD1|TRBV7-6
CASSRSGQGAIGELFF
>14|-|TRBV3-1/TRBV3-2
CASSQVVELETQYF
>15|-|TRBV5-1
CASSPGGLGPYGYTF
>14|TRBD1|TRBV19
CASHGDSINEKLFF
>14|TRBD2|TRBV3-1/TRBV3-2
CASSRSGVRDEQYF
>12|TRBD1|TRBV12-3/TRBV12-4
CASHRGGYGYTF
>12|-|TRBV29-1
CSVVIGNQPQHF
>17|TRBD2|TRBV5-5
CASTLRKAGGLSYEQYF
>14|-|TRBV24-1
CATSPPGTNYGYTF
>13|-|TRBV6-1
CASSERDNSPLHF
>13|TRBD1|TRBV10-3
CAIRQGAETEAFF
>15|TRBD1|TRBV28
CASSSPGQGTYGYTF
>15|TRBD1|TRBV28
CASSPTGSVLYGYTF
>13|-|TRBV5-1
CASSPDRHEKLFF
>14|TRBD1|TRBV5-1
CASSLTGVNTEAFF
>16|-|TRBV5-1
CASSRGLGTIRTEAFF
>14|-|TRBV2
CASSENGEGYGYTF
>13|TRBD2|TRBV12-3/TRBV12-4
CASSFGGKYEQYF
>13|-|TRBV28
CASTLSEPYEQYF
>15|-|TRBV7-6
CASSLSTGPRSPLHF
>12|-|TRBV9
CASSPEIGPQHF
>14|-|TRBV11-2
CASSLAGEDTEAFF
>14|TRBD2|TRBV20-1
CSASSGVSYNEQFF
>14|-|TRBV29-1
CSVALDSFGAMATF
>15|TRBD1|TRBV6-5
CASSYGTGWQETQYF
>15|TRBD1|TRBV5-1
CASSDQGQGYETQYF
>13|-|TRBV5-4
CASSFRGAREQYF
>14|-|TRBV11-2
CASSLDRALRPQHF
>12|-|TRBV7-9
CASSRGAYEQYF
>16|-|TRBV5-4
CASSSPGAGLQETQYF
>12|-|TRBV7-9
CASSLSGYSAFF
>13|-|TRBV7-2
CASSPPGTDTQYF
>14|-|TRBV5-6
CASGKTGSGNTIYF
>15|TRBD1|TRBV7-9
CASSVPWTGIGEQYF
>15|-|TRBV6-5
CASSPTRGAPETQYF
>19|TRBD2|TRBV19
CASSEQIRSGGRYTDTQYF
>16|TRBD1|TRBV18
CASSTDRARNTGELFF
>14|-|TRBV7-2
CASRDTVNTGELFF
>12|-|TRBV2
CASRGRDYEQYF
>13|-|TRBV4-2
CASSQSGRDGYTF
>15|TRBD2|TRBV6-5
CASSSVTSGGNEQYF
>15|TRBD1|TRBV7-9
CASSSRTGTPGAIYF
>16|TRBD1|TRBV5-8
CASSPGTGSRLTEAFF
>16|-|TRBV9
CASSVDPGYSYNEQFF
>15|-|TRBV11-1
CASSLGIGANTEAFF
>14|TRBD1|TRBV5-4
CASSLQGASDTQYF
>16|-|TRBV6-5
CASSYSSLRGSTEAFF
>14|-|TRBV3-1/TRBV3-2
CASSQDYAGRGYTF
>15|-|TRBV2
CATSGVPPNTGELFF
>14|TRBD1|TRBV5-1
CASSRVAGGTEAFF
>14|TRBD1|TRBV25-1
CASSVGGSNNEQFF
>14|TRBD1|TRBV28
CASSSDRVNEKLFF
>15|TRBD1|TRBV19
CASSDRGPPNTEAFF
>16|TRBD1|TRBV19
CASSIQRGTGNQPQHF
>15|-|TRBV7-2
CASSRTVNSNQPQHF
>16|-|TRBV14
CASSQEHRRHQETQYF
>15|TRBD2|TRBV10-2
CASTPLAGVYNEQFF
>15|-|TRBV6-5
CASRYDLGGADTQYF
>16|-|TRBV5-1
CASSLEGMASNQPQHF